The 8 T cell receptor delta chains reported below all come from one sample, sequenced in a study of γδ T cells in repeated Plasmodium falciparum infection. TCRdb reanalysed the multiplex PCR reads via CATT. The sample shows some 51,000 delta-chain clones, around 2% of them seen only once. Flow sorting of PBMC yielded separate Vgamma9/Vdelta2+ and Vdelta2-negative gammadelta T cell populations for bulk repertoire analysis. Material for sequencing was gamma-delta T cells from blood. The origin of the receptors is a pool of human donors (malaria-infected and uninfected, not separated).

At least ten counts were recorded for this clone. The TCRdb record carries a much larger clone's protein, which differs from this DNA's translation at residue 9; a read error is the likely cause, and the protein listed here is the DNA translation. This sequence joins TRDV1 and TRDJ1, with a tentative D call TRDD3 (6 bases). The J gene was not available in TCRdb and was assigned here by matching the DNA to germline segments. Trimming took off 5 bases at V and 1 base at J, with 23 bases between the two ends. Germline-derived CDR1 and CDR2 are TSWWSYY and QGS. The CDR3 has 18 residues. CDR3 nucleotide sequence: TGTGCTCTTGGGAAACCGTACTGGGAGATAGCGGGCACCGATAAACTCATCTTT. Translation: CALGKPYWEIAGTDKLIF.

As regards this clone: The protein given by TCRdb reflects a much larger clone and differs at residue 13 from this DNA's translation, likely from a read error; the protein shown is the DNA's translation. The chain combines TRDV1 with TRDJ1; weak D call: TRDD3 (5 bases). In the absence of a J gene in TCRdb, the DNA was matched to germline to assign it here. Germline loops: CDR1 TSWWSYY, CDR2 QGS. The CDR3 runs 17 residues. CDR3 protein: CALGELGGIGYTAKLIF. DNA for the CDR3: TGTGCTCTTGGGGAACTAGGCGGGATCGGGTACACCGCTAAACTCATCTTT.

This clone showed up just a few times. The protein recorded in TCRdb matches a much larger clone and deviates from this DNA's translation at residue 3, suggesting a read error; the protein here is obtained by translating the DNA. This rearrangement joins TRDV2 to TRDJ1; 12 bases are a match to TRDD3. TCRdb gives no J gene; it was assigned here by matching the DNA to germline. The CDR3 is 21 residues long. Germline V CDR1 and CDR2: GEAIGNYY, EKD. Written as DNA, the CDR3 is TGTGCCTATGACACTCTTTTACTGGGGGATACTGACCTCGACAACACCGATAAACTCATCTTT. It yields the protein CAYDTLLLGDTDLDNTDKLIF.

This clone occurred a few times. The protein that TCRdb holds for this DNA derives from a much larger clone and differs from the translated DNA at residue 12, which likely indicates a read error; the protein shown here is translated from the DNA. The V call is TRDV1, the J call TRDJ1, with D possibly matching TRDD3 (7 bases). TCRdb supplies no J gene; here it was assigned by aligning the nucleotide sequence to germline. The germline CDR1 and CDR2 sequences are TSWWSYY and QGS. V gave up 1 base and J gave up 0 bases, with 30 bases separating them. The CDR3 has 22 residues. CDR3 sequence: CALGEPPTLGGCSISYTDKLIF. The CDR3 nucleotides are TGTGCTCTTGGGGAACCTCCTACTCTGGGGGGATGCTCAATTTCGTACACCGATAAACTCATCTTT.

A remark on this clone: The protein given by TCRdb reflects a much larger clone and differs at residue 15 from this DNA's translation, likely from a read error; the protein shown is the DNA's translation. No J gene call was made, and the V gene is TRDV2; the D segment call TRDD3 is taken from the table without a DNA check. CDR1 and CDR2 from the germline V gene are GEAIGNYY and EKD. This CDR3 region has 17 residues. For the CDR3, the DNA is TGTGCCTGTGACACCCCATGGGTGGGGGATACCTCCGATAAACGCATCTTT. It yields the protein CACDTPWVGDTSDKRIF.

Details on this clone: This DNA translates differently at residue 3 from the TCRdb protein, which is that of a much larger clone; a read error is likely, and the protein shown is the DNA's own translation. This chain connects TRDV1 to TRDJ1; D may match TRDD2 or TRDD3 (6 bases each). TCRdb lists no J gene, so it was determined here by aligning the DNA to germline. Germline V lookup: CDR1 TSWWSYY, CDR2 QGS. The CDR3 has 28 amino acids. The CDR3 DNA reads as TGTGCTTTTGGGGACCTAACTTTCCTAGTTGTAGGGGGGGACTCGCTTGTACCGGATCTCCTGGGGACCGATAAACTCATCTTT. The encoded protein is CAFGDLTFLVVGGDSLVPDLLGTDKLIF.

The sample holds many counts of this clone. A far larger clone is only one base removed, so a read error is likely. The sample carries other DNA sequences with the same CDR3. The chain combines TRDV2 with TRDJ1; TRDD2 is a possible D gene (5 bases). As TCRdb names no J gene, one was assigned here on the basis of a DNA match to germline. CDR1 GEAIGNYY and CDR2 EKD come from the germline V gene. The CDR3 loop spans 17 amino acids. The CDR3: CACSLSGFTGGADKLIF. The CDR3 nucleotides read TGCGCCTGTTCCTTGTCTGGCTTCACCGGCGGGGCCGATAAACTCATCTTT.

Only a few counts were recorded for this clone. TCRdb lists the protein of a much larger clone for this DNA, which differs at residue 5, so this is likely a read error; the protein given here is translated from the DNA itself. This chain joins TRDV2 and TRDJ1, with 11 bases fitting TRDD3. No J gene was available from TCRdb, and it was assigned here by a germline match of the DNA. This CDR3 is 17 amino acids long. J lost 3 bases, V lost 3 bases, and 11 bases had no gene match. Germline lookup yields CDR1 GEAIGNYY and CDR2 EKD. The CDR3 DNA reads as TGTGCCTGTGACTCCCTACTGGGGGATAACGGGGCCGATAAACTCATCTTT. Encoded protein: CACDSLLGDNGADKLIF.